This passage covers 20 T cell receptor beta chains from one sample sequenced in a study of shared clonotypes between healthy human individuals. Naive CD8 populations comprised CD45RO-negative cells positively selected for CCR7, excluding terminally differentiated effector memory CD45RA+ cells. Repertoires were generated with immunoSEQ multiplex PCR, while TCRdb's copy carries only in-frame clones and drops some. The sample records some 2.1 million clones, 93% being singletons. The sample comprised naive CD8+ T cells from PBMCs. All receptors come from a young man in good health. Some clones in this sample may be carry-over from other donors' samples.

The genes are TRBV6-1 and TRBJ2-7; D unresolved. The CDR3 spans 13 residues. Trimming took off 4 bases at V and 2 bases at J, with 9 bases between the two ends. Germline CDR1 MNHNS, CDR2 SASEGT. CDR3: CASSVYGTYEQYF. CDR3 sequence (DNA): TGTGCCAGCAGTGTATACGGCACCTACGAGCAGTACTTC.

This chain links TRBV27 with TRBJ2-5; TRBD2 aligns across 9 bases. J lost 0 bases, V lost 5 bases, and 10 bases had no gene match. The CDR3 has 17 amino acids. Germline CDR1 and CDR2: MNHEY and SMNVEV (reference sequence). DNA for the CDR3: TGTGCCAGCAGTCCCACATCGACTAGCGGCTACCAAGAGACCCAGTACTTC. Protein product: CASSPTSTSGYQETQYF.

CDR3 region: CASSPSDRALYEQYF. The CDR3, as DNA: TGTGCCAGCAGCCCCTCGGACAGGGCCTTGTACGAGCAGTACTTC. This chain links TRBV9 with TRBJ2-7; 8 bases line up with TRBD1. With V trimmed by 4 bases and J by 4 bases, 10 bases remained unmatched. The CDR3 is made up of 15 amino acids. CDR1 and CDR2 from the germline V gene are SGDLS and YYNGEE.

The chain carries TRBV27 and TRBJ2-5, with D perhaps matching TRBD2 (6 bases). The CDR3 is 15 residues long. The V and J ends lost 0 bases and 5 bases respectively, with 13 bases between them. The V gene's germline CDR1 is MNHEY and CDR2 SMNVEV (reference sequence). Written as DNA, the CDR3 is TGTGCCAGCAGTTTATCGGGACTCTCCTGGGAGACCCAGTACTTC. As protein: CASSLSGLSWETQYF.

The rearrangement uses TRBV19 and TRBJ1-1, with 9 bases identical to TRBD1. This CDR3 comprises 16 residues. V was clipped by 5 bases and J by 2 bases; unmatched bases: 9. Germline V lookup: CDR1 LNHDA, CDR2 SQIVND (reference sequence). The DNA for the CDR3 is TGTGCCAGTAGTTCACGACAGGGGGGCTTAAACACTGAAGCTTTCTTT. Its translation is CASSSRQGGLNTEAFF.

The rearrangement joins TRBV27 to TRBJ1-2; 8 bases match TRBD1. The CDR3 has 13 amino acids. Germline values: CDR1 MNHEY, CDR2 SMNVEV (reference sequence). Trimming removed 5 bases from V and 9 bases from J; junction bases left unmatched: 8. Here the CDR3 reads CASSLTGEGSYTF. In DNA, the CDR3 is TGTGCCAGCAGTCTGACAGGGGAAGGCAGCTACACCTTC.

This clone has just one count. The chain recombines TRBV7-9 with TRBJ2-2; 10 bases match TRBD2. Germline lookup yields CDR1 SEHNR and CDR2 FQNEAQ (reference sequence). This CDR3 is 19 amino acids long. Germline trimming cut 4 bases from V and 1 base from J; bases unmatched to any gene: 12. Here the CDR3 reads CASSSRGALAGENTGELFF. The CDR3 DNA is TGTGCCAGCAGCTCCCGAGGGGCCCTAGCGGGAGAGAACACCGGGGAGCTGTTTTTT.

This clone was counted once. J is TRBJ2-1 and V is TRBV27, with D perhaps TRBD2 (6 bases). The CDR3 is 14 residues long. V dropped 5 bases and J dropped 1 base, with 9 bases sitting between them. Germline values: CDR1 MNHEY, CDR2 SMNVEV (reference sequence). CDR3 sequence: CASSRLESYNEQFF. The CDR3 DNA reads TGTGCCAGCAGTCGACTAGAATCCTACAATGAGCAGTTCTTC.

This chain links TRBV4-3 with TRBJ2-2, with D unresolved. The CDR3 extends over 16 amino acids. The V and J ends lost 4 bases and 0 bases respectively, with 12 bases between them. Germline V gene sequence: CDR1 LGHNA, CDR2 YSLEER. The CDR3 sequence: CASSPWWSSNTGELFF. The CDR3, as DNA: TGCGCCAGCAGCCCATGGTGGAGTTCGAACACCGGGGAGCTGTTTTTT.

V and J are TRBV9 and TRBJ1-3; no clear D gene. The CDR3 sequence is 13 residues long. In germline, CDR1 is SGDLS, CDR2 YYNGEE. V gave up 7 bases and J gave up 4 bases, with 12 bases separating them. CDR3 sequence reads: CASVSPLGNTIYF. CDR3 sequence (DNA): TGTGCCAGCGTGTCTCCACTCGGAAACACCATATATTTT.

The genes are TRBV20-1 and TRBJ2-7, with D perhaps matching TRBD2 (5 bases). Trimming removed 1 base from V and 10 bases from J, with 11 bases in between. CDR3 length: 11 amino acids. Germline V CDR1 and CDR2: DFQATT, SNEGSKA (reference sequence). The CDR3 nucleotides read TGCAGTGCTAGAGGGGCCGAGGGACAGTACTTC. Residues: CSARGAEGQYF.

The chain carries TRBV7-9 and TRBJ2-7; D unclear. This CDR3 has 14 amino acids. V lost 1 base to trimming and J lost 0 bases, with 7 bases between them. Germline CDR1 SEHNR, CDR2 FQNEAQ (reference sequence). The CDR3 bases are TGTGCCAGCAGCTTAGACCCAGGCTCCTACGAGCAGTACTTC. Amino acids: CASSLDPGSYEQYF.

This chain links TRBV7-9 with TRBJ1-1, with a possible D match to TRBD1 (6 bases). Germline V gives CDR1 SEHNR, CDR2 FQNEAQ (reference sequence). The CDR3 totals 12 residues. V dropped 6 bases and J dropped 3 bases, with 8 bases sitting between them. The CDR3, as DNA: TGTGCCAGCAGAGAGGGGGACACTGAAGCTTTCTTT. It is translated as CASREGDTEAFF.

V is TRBV2 and J is TRBJ1-1, with no clear D. The CDR3 length is 14 residues. CDR1 is SNHLY and CDR2 is FYNNEI in the germline V gene. V was trimmed by 6 bases and J by 6 bases, leaving 17 bases between them. The CDR3 DNA reads as TGTGCCAGCAGAATAGGCAGGATTGGCGCTGAAGCTTTCTTT. The encoded protein is CASRIGRIGAEAFF.

V is TRBV30 and J is TRBJ1-6; D is unresolved. This CDR3 spans 13 amino acids. V lost 4 bases and J 5 bases, leaving 9 bases between the germline ends. Germline values: CDR1 GTSNPN, CDR2 SVGIG (reference sequence). As DNA, the CDR3 is TGTGCCTGGAACTGGCCCGATAATTCACCCCTCCACTTT. It codes for CAWNWPDNSPLHF.

The chain is built from TRBV19 and TRBJ1-5, with a weak D call TRBD1 (6 bases). The CDR3 is 15 residues long. With 1 base removed from V and 7 bases from J, the gap between germline ends came to 14 bases. Germline V gene sequence: CDR1 LNHDA, CDR2 SQIVND (reference sequence). Here the CDR3 DNA reads TGTGCCAGTAGTATAGGCCAGGGGTTACAGCAGCCCCAGCATTTT. Its protein product is CASSIGQGLQQPQHF.

This clone was detected once. J is TRBJ2-3 and V is TRBV14, with D maybe TRBD2 (6 bases). Trimming stripped 4 bases from V and 4 bases from J, with 21 bases between. Germline V gene sequence: CDR1 SGHDN, CDR2 FVKESK. This CDR3 has 17 amino acids. The CDR3 sequence is CASSPAPRGILSDTQYF. The CDR3 nucleotides read TGTGCCAGCAGCCCTGCCCCTCGGGGGATTTTGTCAGATACGCAGTATTTT.

The rearrangement links TRBV13 to TRBJ2-1, with D unresolved. This CDR3 region has 16 residues. CDR1 PRHDT and CDR2 FYEKMQ come from the germline V gene (reference sequence). V lost 6 bases and J lost 5, with 20 bases in between. CDR3 in DNA: TGTGCCAGCAGGTACAGAGGACCGTCCCGAAACAATGAGCAGTTCTTC. Its protein is CASRYRGPSRNNEQFF.

This rearrangement joins TRBV28 to TRBJ2-6; the D gene is possibly TRBD2 (5 bases). There are 19 residues in the CDR3. Germline V gene lookup returns CDR1 MDHEN and CDR2 SYDVKM. The V end lost 4 bases, the J end lost 0 bases, and 19 bases lay between the germline ends. In DNA, the CDR3 is TGTGCCAGCAGTTCGGGATGGTATAAGGATAGCTCTGGGGCCAACGTCCTGACTTTC. As protein: CASSSGWYKDSSGANVLTF.

The rearrangement uses TRBV28 and TRBJ2-1, with TRBD1 matching over 8 bases. V lost 7 bases, J lost 5 bases, and 4 bases stayed unmatched. Per the germline V gene, CDR1 is MDHEN and CDR2 is SYDVKM. The CDR3 covers 13 residues. In DNA, the CDR3 is TGTGCCAGCACCCAGGACAGGGACAATGAGCAGTTCTTC. It encodes CASTQDRDNEQFF.